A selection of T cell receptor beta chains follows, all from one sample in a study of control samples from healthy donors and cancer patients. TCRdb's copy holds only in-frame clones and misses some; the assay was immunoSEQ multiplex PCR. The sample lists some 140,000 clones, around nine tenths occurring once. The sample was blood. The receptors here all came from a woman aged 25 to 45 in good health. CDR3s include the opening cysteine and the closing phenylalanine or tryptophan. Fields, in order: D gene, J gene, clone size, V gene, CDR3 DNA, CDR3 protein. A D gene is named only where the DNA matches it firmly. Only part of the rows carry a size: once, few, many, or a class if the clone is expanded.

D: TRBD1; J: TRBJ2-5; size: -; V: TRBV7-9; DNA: TGTGCCAGCAGCTTAGTGGGACAGGGGGACCAAGAGACCCAGTACTTC; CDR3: CASSLVGQGDQETQYF
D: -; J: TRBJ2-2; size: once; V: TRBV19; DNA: TGTGCCAGTACCCGGGGGAACACCGGGGAGCTGTTTTTT; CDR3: CASTRGNTGELFF
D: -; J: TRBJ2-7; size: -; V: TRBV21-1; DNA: TGTGCCAGCAGCAAATCCGGGACGGATCCCTCCTACGAGCAGTACTTC; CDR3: CASSKSGTDPSYEQYF
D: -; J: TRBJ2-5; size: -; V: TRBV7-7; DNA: TGTGCTAGCAGCCAAACGGGGACTCAAAAAGAGACCCAGTACTTC; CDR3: CASSQTGTQKETQYF
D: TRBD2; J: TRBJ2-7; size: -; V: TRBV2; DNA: TGTGCCAGCAGTTTAGCGGGAGTAAACGAGCAGTACTTC; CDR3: CASSLAGVNEQYF
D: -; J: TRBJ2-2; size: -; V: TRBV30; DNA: TGTGCCTGGAGGGGGGACACCGGGGAGCTGTTTTTT; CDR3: CAWRGDTGELFF
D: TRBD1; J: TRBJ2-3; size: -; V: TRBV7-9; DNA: TGTGCCAGCAGCTCGGGACAGGGGACTAGCACAGATACGCAGTATTTT; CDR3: CASSSGQGTSTDTQYF
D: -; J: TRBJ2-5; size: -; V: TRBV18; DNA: TGTGCCAGCTCACCCCAGGACAGAGGGGAGACCCAGTACTTC; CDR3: CASSPQDRGETQYF
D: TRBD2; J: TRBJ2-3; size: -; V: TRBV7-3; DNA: TGTGCCAGCAGCTTCAGCGGGCCGGGAGGAGATACGCAGTATTTT; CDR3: CASSFSGPGGDTQYF
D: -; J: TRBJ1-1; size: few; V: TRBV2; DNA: TGTGCCAGCAGTGTCTTCAGGGATTCCACTGAAGCTTTCTTT; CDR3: CASSVFRDSTEAFF
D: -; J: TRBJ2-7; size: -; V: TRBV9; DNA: TGTGCCAGCAGCCCCCAGGCGGCCTCCTACGAGCAGTACTTC; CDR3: CASSPQAASYEQYF
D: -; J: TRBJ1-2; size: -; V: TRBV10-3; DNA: TGTGCCATCAGTTCTCGGGCAGACTATGGCTACACCTTC; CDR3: CAISSRADYGYTF
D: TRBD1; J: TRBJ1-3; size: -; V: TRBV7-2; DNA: TGTGCCAGCAGCCGGGACAGCTCTGGAAACACCATATATTTT; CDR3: CASSRDSSGNTIYF
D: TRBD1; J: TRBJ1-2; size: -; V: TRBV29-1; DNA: TGCAGCGCTGGGGACAGATCCCTCTATGGCTACACCTTC; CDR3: CSAGDRSLYGYTF
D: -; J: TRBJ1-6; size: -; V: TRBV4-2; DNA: TGTGCCAGCAGCCAAGACGCTACAGGGACGGCACCCCTCCACTTT; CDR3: CASSQDATGTAPLHF
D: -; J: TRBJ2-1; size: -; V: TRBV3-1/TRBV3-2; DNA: TGTGCCAGCAGCCTGTCTTGGAACTATGAGCAGTTCTTC; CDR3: CASSLSWNYEQFF
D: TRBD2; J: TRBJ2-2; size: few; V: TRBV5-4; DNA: TGTGCCAGCAGCCTGGGACTAGCGGGAGCCGGGGAGCTGTTTTTT; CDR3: CASSLGLAGAGELFF
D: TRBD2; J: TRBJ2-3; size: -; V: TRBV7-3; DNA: TGTGCCAGCAGCCTCGGACTAGCCCAAGATACGCAGTATTTT; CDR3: CASSLGLAQDTQYF
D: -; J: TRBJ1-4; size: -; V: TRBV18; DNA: TGTGCCAGCTCTCCTACCACCGCAACTAATGAAAAACTGTTTTTT; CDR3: CASSPTTATNEKLFF
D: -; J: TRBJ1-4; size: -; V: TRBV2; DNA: TGTGCCAGCAGTGAAGCGGGCAGGCCAAATGAAAAACTGTTTTTT; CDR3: CASSEAGRPNEKLFF
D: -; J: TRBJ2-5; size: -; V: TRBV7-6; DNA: TGTGCCAGCAGCTTACAGGCGGGACAAGAGACCCAGTACTTC; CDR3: CASSLQAGQETQYF
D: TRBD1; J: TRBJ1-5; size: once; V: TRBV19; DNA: TGTGCCAGTAGTATAGGGGACAGGGGGCTGCAGCCCCAGCATTTT; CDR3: CASSIGDRGLQPQHF
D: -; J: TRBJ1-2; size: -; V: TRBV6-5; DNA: TGTGCCAGCAGTTACAACTGGGACGGCAACTATGGCTACACCTTC; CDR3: CASSYNWDGNYGYTF
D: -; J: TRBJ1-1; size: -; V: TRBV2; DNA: TGTGCCAGCAGTGAAGGCGTTTGGGTTCCAGGGAATACTGAAGCTTTCTTT; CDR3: CASSEGVWVPGNTEAFF
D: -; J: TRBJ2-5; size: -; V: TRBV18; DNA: TGTGCCAGCTCACCCGGTCCCCAAGAGACCCAGTACTTC; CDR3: CASSPGPQETQYF
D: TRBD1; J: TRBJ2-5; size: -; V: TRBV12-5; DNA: TGTGCTAGTGGTTCTCCAGGGGGCGGAGAGACCCAGTACTTC; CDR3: CASGSPGGGETQYF
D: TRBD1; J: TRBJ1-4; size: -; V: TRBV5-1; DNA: TGCGCCAGCAGCGGGGGACAGGGCGAGGATGAAAAACTGTTTTTT; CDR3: CASSGGQGEDEKLFF